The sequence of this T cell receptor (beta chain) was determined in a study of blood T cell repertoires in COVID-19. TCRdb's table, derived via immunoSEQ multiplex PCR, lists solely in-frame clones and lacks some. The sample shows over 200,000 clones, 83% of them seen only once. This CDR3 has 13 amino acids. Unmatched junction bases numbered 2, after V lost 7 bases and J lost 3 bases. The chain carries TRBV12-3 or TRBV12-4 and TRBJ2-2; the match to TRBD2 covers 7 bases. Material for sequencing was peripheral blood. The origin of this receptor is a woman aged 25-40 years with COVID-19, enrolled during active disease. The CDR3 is CASTREDTGELFF. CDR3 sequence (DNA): TGTGCCAGCACCCGGGAGGACACCGGGGAGCTGTTTTTT.